This TCR beta chain was sequenced during a study of identical twins. TCRdb re-derived calls from the 5' RACE reads in MiXCR, one entry per CDR3 protein. The table includes 600,000 to 800,000 distinct CDR3 sequences, 21% detected once. Trimming removed 1 base at V and 2 bases at J, with 8 bases between. The CDR3 has 13 amino acids. CDR1 is SQVTM, CDR2 ANQGSEA, per germline. Study-level findings and limits: The authors drew conclusions from cross-sectional statistical analysis rather than following the same donors.

This clonotype was seen more than once but under ten times. Antigen specificity is unknown. These data also formed part of another study, on T cells expressing NK-cell markers. That paper states: According to the study, TCR beta repertoires originated from sorted CD3+CD56+NKG2C+, CD3+CD56+NKG2C- and CD3+CD56-NKG2C+ T cells. The eight sequenced donors comprised seven who were HCMV-seropositive and one who was seronegative.

The specimen sequenced was PBMCs. The origin of this receptor is a woman aged 18-35 years in good health. The gene calls are TRBV29-1 and TRBJ1-2; no clear D. The CDR3 spells CSVEVEENYGYTF. DNA for the CDR3: TGCAGCGTTGAAGTCGAAGAGAACTATGGCTACACCTTC.